The 23 T cell receptor beta chains listed next were all sequenced from one sample in a study of cytomegalovirus exposure and HLA in healthy donors. Primers: 60 Vbeta forward and 13 Jbeta reverse. The protocol was immunoSEQ multiplex PCR, while the TCRdb copy is restricted to in-frame clones and leaves out a portion. The sample records about 82,000 clones, 55% to 70% being singletons. The sample was PBMCs. These receptors were collected from a woman aged 35 to 49 in good health and CMV-seropositive.

This clone has a handful of counts. V usage is TRBV28 and J usage is TRBJ2-7, with 8 bases identical to TRBD1. V lost 7 bases, J lost 2 bases, and 10 bases stayed unmatched. This CDR3 has 15 residues. In germline, CDR1 is MDHEN, CDR2 SYDVKM. This CDR3 reads CASNEDGDRPYEQYF. The CDR3 bases are TGTGCCAGCAATGAAGACGGGGACAGGCCCTACGAGCAGTACTTC.

V gene TRBV19 combines with J gene TRBJ2-3, with 8 bases lining up with TRBD2. The CDR3 spans 17 residues. V shed 10 bases and J 3 bases; nucleotides not matched to a gene: 18. Germline loops: CDR1 LNHDA, CDR2 SQIVND (reference sequence). CDR3 coding DNA: TGTGCCACCCAAGACTGGCGGGAGGTGACCGGTACAGATACGCAGTATTTT. It specifies CATQDWREVTGTDTQYF.

The chain combines TRBV28 with TRBJ2-1, with TRBD2 matching 9 bases. Germline V gene lookup returns CDR1 MDHEN and CDR2 SYDVKM. V was clipped by 1 base and J by 8 bases; unmatched bases: 9. This CDR3 comprises 16 residues. The CDR3 DNA follows: TGTGCCAGCAGTTTATCCCCTAGCGGGATAGGTGATGAGCAGTTCTTC. This gives the protein CASSLSPSGIGDEQFF.

This chain connects TRBV6-5 to TRBJ1-2; D remains unclear. V shed 0 bases and J shed 4 bases, with 12 bases lying between them. The CDR3 extends over 15 amino acids. Germline V gene data show CDR1 as MNHEY and CDR2 as SVGAGI. In DNA form, the CDR3 reads TGTGCCAGCAGTTACTCGATTGCAGTTCTCTATGGCTACACCTTC. Its translation is CASSYSIAVLYGYTF.

The chain links TRBV4-3 to TRBJ2-7, with 10 nucleotides matching TRBD2. There are 18 residues in the CDR3. The junction had 16 bases not matched to a gene; V was cut back by 4 bases and J by 4 bases. Per the germline V gene, CDR1 is LGHNA and CDR2 is YSLEER. The CDR3 region has the DNA TGCGCCAGCAGCCCTAATAAGGGGAATAGCGGGAGGAGGTACGAGCAGTACTTC. Its translation is CASSPNKGNSGRRYEQYF.

The chain couples TRBV4-3 to TRBJ2-3; possibly TRBD1 for D (8 bases). This CDR3 comprises 15 residues. V was cut by 5 bases and J by 5 bases, with 17 bases left in between. Looked up from germline, CDR1 is LGHNA and CDR2 is YSLEER. CDR3 amino acids: CASSSRTGRGDTQYF. The CDR3 coding sequence is TGCGCCAGCAGCTCCAGGACAGGGAGGGGAGATACGCAGTATTTT.

V usage is TRBV19 and J usage is TRBJ2-3, with TRBD2 matching 10 bases. There are 15 residues in the CDR3. Germline V gene lookup returns CDR1 LNHDA and CDR2 SQIVND (reference sequence). With 10 bases clipped from V and 5 bases from J, the junction kept 12 bases outside the gene matches. Here the CDR3 reads CATVPRSGREDTQYF. Here the CDR3 DNA reads TGTGCCACCGTGCCCCGGAGCGGGAGGGAAGATACGCAGTATTTT.

V is TRBV1 and J is TRBJ1-2; the D call of TRBD1 is as the table states it, not checked on the DNA. TRBV1 has pseudogene status. This CDR3 comprises 17 residues. CDR3 in DNA: TGCACCAGCAGCCAAGATTTGACAATTTGGGGCCCGGTTGGCTACACCTTC. It encodes CTSSQDLTIWGPVGYTF.

The rearrangement joins TRBV28 to TRBJ1-1; D is undetermined. Trimming cost V 2 bases and J 2 bases, with 6 bases left between them. This CDR3 has 13 residues. Germline-derived CDR1 and CDR2 are MDHEN and SYDVKM. CDR3 amino acids: CASSLGANTEAFF. The CDR3 nucleotides read TGTGCCAGCAGTTTAGGAGCAAACACTGAAGCTTTCTTT.

The chain combines TRBV19 with TRBJ2-3; no firm D call. The CDR3 totals 15 residues. CDR1 and CDR2 (germline): LNHDA, SQIVND (reference sequence). Deletions cut 4 bases from V and 1 base from J, with 12 bases between. CDR3: CASSKRVEGTDTQYF. The CDR3 DNA follows: TGTGCCAGTAGTAAACGGGTCGAGGGCACAGATACGCAGTATTTT.

This chain joins TRBV5-5 and TRBJ1-1, with a possible D match to TRBD1 (6 bases). This CDR3 spans 12 amino acids. Between the trimmed V and J ends, which lost 2 bases and 6 bases, there was a span of 8 bases. CDR1 and CDR2 from the germline V gene are SGHKS and YYEKEE (reference sequence). CDR3 region: CASSFKGAEAFF. Written as DNA, the CDR3 is TGTGCCAGCAGCTTTAAGGGGGCTGAAGCTTTCTTT.

This clone was seen more than once but under ten times. The V and J genes are TRBV27 and TRBJ1-1; tentatively, D is TRBD1 (6 bases). The ends were cut back, 6 bases at V and 0 bases at J, with 8 bases in the middle. The CDR3 spans 13 residues. Germline V gives CDR1 MNHEY, CDR2 SMNVEV (reference sequence). CDR3 region: CASRGQMNTEAFF. In DNA, the CDR3 is TGTGCCAGCAGAGGACAGATGAACACTGAAGCTTTCTTT.

The rearrangement joins TRBV6-4 to TRBJ2-3; D is ambiguous. The germline V and J ends were trimmed by 4 bases and 2 bases, with 10 bases remaining between them. The V gene's germline CDR1 is MRHNA and CDR2 SNTAGT. The CDR3 loop spans 14 amino acids. DNA of the CDR3: TGTGCCAGCAGTGCCCGTGGCCACACAGATACGCAGTATTTT. It codes for CASSARGHTDTQYF.

The chain links TRBV19 to TRBJ2-2; tentatively, D is TRBD1 (5 bases). Germline lookup yields CDR1 LNHDA and CDR2 SQIVND (reference sequence). This CDR3 has 15 residues. V shed 6 bases and J shed 6 bases, with 17 bases lying between them. CDR3 amino acids: CASRIDLQGSGELFF. The CDR3 coding sequence is TGTGCCAGTAGGATCGACCTCCAGGGTTCCGGGGAGCTGTTTTTT.

V gene TRBV28 combines with J gene TRBJ1-6; D is perhaps TRBD1 (6 bases). V gave up 4 bases and J gave up 2 bases, with 18 bases separating them. Per germline, CDR1 MDHEN and CDR2 SYDVKM. The CDR3 has 18 amino acids. CDR3 protein: CASSSPTDRATYNSPLHF. The CDR3 DNA reads as TGTGCCAGCAGTTCCCCCACGGACAGAGCCACCTATAATTCACCCCTCCACTTT.

V is TRBV4-3 and J is TRBJ1-1; D perhaps matches TRBD1 (5 bases). Germline V CDR1 and CDR2: LGHNA, YSLEER. The CDR3 is 18 residues long. V gave up 0 bases and J gave up 2 bases, with 19 bases separating them. This CDR3 is CASSQDTLRGQRNTEAFF. The CDR3 DNA sequence: TGCGCCAGCAGCCAAGATACGTTAAGAGGACAAAGAAACACTGAAGCTTTCTTT.

V usage is TRBV11-2 and J usage is TRBJ2-7; a possible D gene is TRBD2 (6 bases). The CDR3 contains 15 residues. The germline V gene encodes CDR1 SGHAT and CDR2 FQNNGV. Trimming stripped 5 bases from V and 3 bases from J, with 17 bases between. The CDR3 sequence: CASSPLTGELYEQYF. For the CDR3, the DNA is TGTGCCAGCAGCCCCCTAACGGGGGAACTCTACGAGCAGTACTTC.

V gene TRBV7-7 combines with J gene TRBJ2-5; 11 bases are a match to TRBD1. This CDR3 comprises 15 residues. Trimming removed 1 base from V and 3 bases from J; junction bases left unmatched: 1. The V gene's germline CDR1 is SSHAT and CDR2 FNYEAQ (reference sequence). CDR3 amino acids: CASSLGTGGEETQYF. The CDR3 bases are TGTGCCAGCAGCTTAGGGACAGGGGGCGAAGAGACCCAGTACTTC.

This rearrangement joins TRBV7-2 to TRBJ2-5; D gene uncertain. V was shortened by 5 bases and J by 5 bases, with 6 bases between the two germline ends. CDR3 length: 11 amino acids. Per germline, CDR1 SGHTA and CDR2 FQGNSA. The CDR3 nucleotides read TGTGCCAGCAGCCCCCGGGAGACCCAGTACTTC. It codes for CASSPRETQYF.

The CDR3 region has the DNA TGTGCCAGCAGCGTAGCCAGGAGCACAGATACGCAGTATTTT. Translation: CASSVARSTDTQYF. The V and J genes are TRBV9 and TRBJ2-3; D unresolved. CDR3 length equals 14 residues. Germline loops: CDR1 SGDLS, CDR2 YYNGEE. V lost 0 bases and J 0 bases, leaving 5 bases between the germline ends.

Only a few counts were recorded for this clone. This chain connects TRBV7-8 to TRBJ2-7; D gene ambiguous. V was clipped by 4 bases and J by 3 bases, with 10 bases between them. This CDR3 is built from 13 residues. The germline gives CDR1 SGHVS, CDR2 FQNEAQ. The DNA of the CDR3 is TGTGCCAGCAGCTCATCCGCCTACTACGAGCAGTACTTC. It is translated as CASSSSAYYEQYF.

V and J are TRBV7-8 and TRBJ2-1; no firm D call. Deletions cut 4 bases from V and 4 bases from J, with 5 bases between. Germline V gene sequence: CDR1 SGHVS, CDR2 FQNEAQ. The CDR3 has 12 residues. CDR3 in amino acids: CASSSQYNEQFF. The DNA of the CDR3 is TGTGCCAGCAGCTCACAGTACAATGAGCAGTTCTTC.

This clone was picked up a small number of times. The gene calls are TRBV7-9 and TRBJ2-3; the match to TRBD2 covers 8 bases. Germline-derived CDR1 and CDR2 are SEHNR and FQNEAQ (reference sequence). V was clipped by 0 bases and J by 0 bases; unmatched bases: 2. This CDR3 is 16 amino acids long. CDR3 sequence reads: CASSLASGISTDTQYF. As DNA, the CDR3 is TGTGCCAGCAGCTTAGCTAGCGGGATCAGCACAGATACGCAGTATTTT.